Listed below are T cell receptor beta chains from one sample, sequenced in a study of cytomegalovirus exposure and HLA in healthy donors. Data came from immunoSEQ multiplex PCR; TCRdb stores just in-frame clones and leaves some out. This repertoire shows 260,000 or so clones, roughly 88% found once; its top ten account for around 3.1%. Sequenced input: PBMCs. The receptors shown here come from a woman in her thirties in good health and CMV-seronegative. Both conserved end residues are part of each CDR3. The D gene is left open where the match is weak. The size entry is marked missing in some rows and otherwise reads once, few, many or a size class.

cdr3_length | d_call | clone_size | j_call | v_call | cdr3_aa | cdr3_nt
15 | TRBD2 | - | TRBJ2-3 | TRBV10-1 | CASTREGGQADTQYF | TGCGCCAGCACCCGGGAGGGGGGCCAAGCAGATACGCAGTATTTT
15 | - | - | TRBJ2-7 | TRBV5-1 | CASSLGLQNAYEQYF | TGCGCCAGCAGCTTGGGTCTTCAAAACGCCTACGAGCAGTACTTC
14 | - | - | TRBJ2-2 | TRBV6-4 | CASSSGGNTGELFF | TGTGCCAGCAGTTCCGGTGGGAACACCGGGGAGCTGTTTTTT
13 | - | - | TRBJ2-7 | TRBV27 | CASSFGGLREQYF | TGTGCCAGCAGTTTTGGGGGGCTAAGGGAGCAGTACTTC
14 | TRBD2 | - | TRBJ2-7 | TRBV27 | CASSFGGSGDEQYF | TGTGCCAGCAGTTTCGGGGGGAGTGGTGACGAGCAGTACTTC
12 | - | few | TRBJ2-1 | TRBV5-6 | CASSLSWGEQFF | TGTGCCAGCAGCTTGTCCTGGGGTGAGCAGTTCTTC
14 | TRBD2 | few | TRBJ2-7 | TRBV7-9 | CASSNGLAVYEQYF | TGTGCCAGCAGCAACGGACTAGCGGTCTACGAGCAGTACTTC
13 | - | - | TRBJ2-7 | TRBV5-6 | CASSEGVGYEQYF | TGTGCCAGCAGCGAGGGGGTCGGCTACGAGCAGTACTTC
14 | - | - | TRBJ2-5 | TRBV5-1 | CASSLATVGETQYF | TGCGCCAGCAGCTTGGCAACCGTGGGGGAGACCCAGTACTTC
14 | TRBD1 | - | TRBJ1-1 | TRBV6-5 | CASSWGQENTEAFF | TGTGCCAGCAGCTGGGGACAGGAGAACACTGAAGCTTTCTTT
14 | TRBD1 | once | TRBJ2-1 | TRBV2 | CASRTGTGYNEQFF | TGTGCCAGCAGGACCGGGACAGGGTACAATGAGCAGTTCTTC
14 | - | - | TRBJ1-2 | TRBV4-1 | CASSQVTGIYGYTF | TGCGCCAGCAGCCAAGTAACAGGGATCTATGGCTACACCTTC
16 | TRBD1 | - | TRBJ2-7 | TRBV28 | CASMSIGTGASYEQYF | TGTGCCAGCATGTCAATCGGGACAGGGGCCTCCTACGAGCAGTACTTC
13 | - | - | TRBJ2-7 | TRBV7-6 | CASSSYGNYEQYF | TGTGCCAGCAGCTCTTACGGGAACTACGAGCAGTACTTC
15 | - | - | TRBJ1-4 | TRBV7-3 | CASSGRGGANEKLFF | TGTGCCAGCAGCGGAAGGGGAGGGGCTAATGAAAAACTGTTTTTT